One and the same sample provided the 10 T cell receptor beta chains below, sequenced in a study of regulatory T cells in long-lasting Graves disease. Noted time point: newly diagnosed GD, antithyroid drugs for less than 3 months. From RNA extracted from PBMCs, the TCR library was made. Through Arm-PCR of CDR3 regions and iRepertoire HTBI primers, TCR beta libraries were built. TCRdb passed the multiplex PCR reads through MiXCR, listing each CDR3 protein once. Among some 600,000 distinct CDR3 sequences, about 16% were seen once, and the ten largest hold around 12%. These data are also associated with another study on T cells in Graves' hyperthyroidism and ophthalmopathy.

The source material was peripheral blood mononuclear cells (PBMCs), sampled at new diagnosis, from a patient treated with antithyroid drugs. The receptors here all came from a man younger than 35 with Graves disease.

This clonotype was observed at least ten times. Here the CDR3 reads CASSGSDREAYF. CDR3 nucleotide sequence: TGTGCCAGCAGCGGCTCAGACAGGGAGGCCTACTTC. The chain is built from TRBV12-3 or TRBV12-4 and TRBJ2-4; possible D gene TRBD1, 7 bases. The CDR3 extends over 12 amino acids. V was trimmed by 6 bases and J by 16 bases, leaving 19 bases between them.

In its sample, this clonotype was seen many times. The chain carries TRBV30 and TRBJ2-7, with a possible D match to TRBD1 (6 bases). There are 13 residues in the CDR3. Germline lookup yields CDR1 GTSNPN and CDR2 SVGIG (reference sequence). V was pared by 2 bases and J by 0 bases, with 8 bases between. The CDR3 region is CAWSTGISYEQYF. DNA of the CDR3: TGTGCCTGGAGTACAGGGATCTCCTACGAGCAGTACTTC. Drawing the rest from reference TRBV30 and TRBJ2-7, the complete variable domain is SQTIHQWPATLVQPVGSPLSLECTVEGTSNPNLYWYRQAAGRGLQLLFYSVGIGQISSEVPQNLSASRPQDRQFILSSKKLLLSDSGFYLCAWSTGISYEQYFGPGTRLTVT.

This chain links TRBV5-1 with TRBJ1-1; the D is unclear. Germline V CDR1 and CDR2: SGHRS, YFSETQ. There are 14 residues in the CDR3. With 3 bases removed from V and 3 bases from J, the gap between germline ends came to 12 bases. CDR3 nucleotide sequence: TGCGCCAGCAGCTCTCGGGGAGACCACACTGAAGCTTTCTTT. This sequence encodes CASSSRGDHTEAFF.

This chain joins TRBV6-2 or TRBV6-3 and TRBJ1-4; 7 bases agree with TRBD1. The length of the CDR3 is 16 residues. Per the germline V gene, CDR1 is MNHEY and CDR2 is SVGEGT. V shed 8 bases, J shed 0 bases, and the junction held 9 bases outside the gene matches. This chain's CDR3 is CASSPGGYATNEKLFF. The CDR3 DNA follows: TGTGCCAGCTCCCCAGGGGGGTATGCAACTAATGAAAAACTGTTTTTT.

This clonotype was found many times. V usage is TRBV28 and J usage is TRBJ1-5; 7 bases are a match to TRBD1. The germline V gene has CDR1 MDHEN and CDR2 SYDVKM. The CDR3 covers 18 residues. The J segment lost 0 bases and the V segment lost 6 bases, leaving 14 bases of the junction unmatched. The chain's CDR3 is CASRPAPGQPYSNQPQHF. Here the CDR3 DNA reads TGTGCCAGCAGACCCGCCCCGGGACAGCCATATAGCAATCAGCCCCAGCATTTT.

In its sample, this clonotype was seen many times. The chain is built from TRBV7-8 and TRBJ2-1; D may be TRBD2 (5 bases). Trimming removed 2 bases at V and 7 bases at J, with 12 bases between. The CDR3 is 14 amino acids. Germline V CDR1 and CDR2: SGHVS, FQNEAQ. CDR3 sequence reads: CASSLSGGGNEQFF. In nucleotides, the CDR3 is TGTGCCAGCAGCTTAAGTGGAGGTGGGAATGAGCAGTTCTTC.

Turning to this clonotype: Being one base from a much bigger clone, this may be a read error. The rearrangement joins TRBV11-2 to TRBJ1-1; D not certain. The ends were cut back, 5 bases at V and 1 base at J, with 8 bases in the middle. Germline V lookup: CDR1 SGHAT, CDR2 FQNNGV. The CDR3 totals 13 residues. CDR3 protein: CASSGERNTEAFF. The DNA of the CDR3 is TGTGCCAGCAGCGGGGAGAGGAACACTGAAGCTTTCTTT. Complete variable domain (other parts from reference TRBV11-2 and TRBJ1-1): EAGVAQSPRYKIIEKRQSVAFWCNPISGHATLYWYQQILGQGPKLLIQFQNNGVVDDSQLPKDRFSAERLKGVDSTLKIQPAKLEDSAVYLCASSGERNTEAFFGQGTRLTVV.

This clonotype was counted many times. This chain uses TRBV28 with TRBJ2-3; D perhaps matches TRBD2 (6 bases). V dropped 6 bases and J dropped 5 bases, with 18 bases sitting between them. Germline lookup yields CDR1 MDHEN and CDR2 SYDVKM. The CDR3 spans 15 residues. The CDR3 sequence is CASRGIAVMGDTQYF. Written as DNA, the CDR3 is TGTGCCAGCAGGGGGATAGCGGTAATGGGAGATACGCAGTATTTT.

In this sample, this clonotype turned up many times. V gene TRBV2 combines with J gene TRBJ2-7, with 11 positions matching TRBD1. CDR1 and CDR2 (germline): SNHLY, FYNNEI. With 2 bases clipped from V and 4 bases from J, the junction kept 4 bases outside the gene matches. The CDR3 has 15 amino acids. CDR3 region: CASSEQGQGAYEQYF. The CDR3 region has the DNA TGTGCCAGCAGTGAACAAGGACAGGGGGCTTACGAGCAGTACTTC.

V gene TRBV3-1 combines with J gene TRBJ2-1; D is perhaps TRBD2 (6 bases). With the DNA end fitting TRBJ2-5 better, the J assignment may be wrong. CDR3 length: 15 amino acids. Looked up from germline, CDR1 is LGHDT and CDR2 is YNNKEL (reference sequence). CDR3 protein: CASSQGSGASETQYF. The CDR3 DNA reads TGTGCCAGCAGCCAAGGTTCGGGAGCATCCGAGACCCAGTACTTC.